The 9 T cell receptor beta chains in this list originate from one sample, sequenced in a study of OX40 agonist ivuxolimab in advanced cancers. Profiled with immunoSEQ multiplex PCR; TCRdb holds only in-frame clones, not every one. The repertoire holds tens of thousands of clones, approximately 90% seen once, with less than 6% in the top ten. Sequenced material: CD4+ or CD8+ T cells sorted from blood, taken in a trial of the OX40 agonist ivuxolimab. The source is an adult with an advanced solid tumor such as melanoma, head and neck, liver or kidney cancer.

This clone was counted a few times. J is TRBJ1-2 and V is TRBV7-8; D not resolved. Trimming took off 5 bases at V and 7 bases at J, with 20 bases between the two ends. This CDR3 has 15 residues. The germline gives CDR1 SGHVS, CDR2 FQNEAQ. This CDR3 is CASSPYGAIRGGYTF. For the CDR3, the DNA is TGTGCCAGCAGCCCCTATGGAGCGATACGGGGTGGCTACACCTTC. The full variable domain, rest sourced from reference TRBV7-8 and TRBJ1-2, is GAGVSQSPRYKVAKRGQDVALRCDPISGHVSLFWYQQALGQGPEFLTYFQNEAQLDKSGLPSDRFFAERPEGSVSTLKIQRTQQEDSAVYLCASSPYGAIRGGYTFGSGTRLTVV.

Worth noting for this clone: Its ends do not fully match the called genes, so a read error is possible. V is TRBV6-1 and J is TRBJ2-6; TRBD2 is a possible D gene (7 bases). The CDR3 is 17 amino acids. The germline V gene has CDR1 MNHNS and CDR2 SASEGT. CDR3 nucleotides: TGTGCCAGCAGTAAAGCGGGACAACTCTCTGGGGCCAACGTCCTGACTTTC. Residues: CASSKAGQLSGANVLTF.

This chain connects TRBV6-5 to TRBJ1-2, with D unclear. V was shortened by 5 bases and J by 7 bases, with 14 bases between the two germline ends. The CDR3 sequence is 13 residues long. Germline V gives CDR1 MNHEY, CDR2 SVGAGI. The CDR3 DNA reads as TGTGCCAGCAGTCACATACCTTGGGGTGGCTACACCTTC. Its translation is CASSHIPWGGYTF.

In its sample, this clone was seen a few times. A far larger clone lies a single base away; this is likely a read error. This specimen includes other DNA sequences encoding the same CDR3. The chain carries TRBV5-8 and TRBJ2-7, with D unresolved. The CDR3 contains 13 residues. From germline, CDR1 is SGHTS and CDR2 YDEGEE. Deletions cut 4 bases from V and 3 bases from J, with 11 bases between. CDR3 in DNA: TGTGCCAGCAGCCAAGTCCCCGGCTACGAGCAGTACTTC. Protein product: CASSQVPGYEQYF.

The V gene is TRBV5-4, the J gene TRBJ2-1, with 11 bases identical to TRBD2. The CDR3 is 17 residues long. Germline assignment: CDR1 SGHNT and CDR2 YYREEE (reference sequence). V shed 4 bases, J shed 4 bases, and the junction held 10 bases outside the gene matches. CDR3 sequence: CASSRSGTSGKYNEQFF. CDR3 nucleotides: TGTGCCAGCAGCAGATCCGGGACTAGCGGTAAATACAATGAGCAGTTCTTC.

This clone showed up just once. This CDR3 reads CASSQSASGSSYEQYF. The CDR3 bases are TGCGCCAGCAGTCAATCGGCCAGCGGGAGCTCCTACGAGCAGTACTTC. The rearrangement uses TRBV23-1 and TRBJ2-5; TRBD2 agrees at 8 bases. The DNA matches TRBJ2-7 better at its end, which makes the J call doubtful. TRBV23-1 is known as an ORF, though its function is uncertain. This CDR3 is built from 16 residues.

The rearrangement uses TRBV27 and TRBJ1-2, with 7 bases lining up with TRBD1. The CDR3 loop spans 16 amino acids. V lost 3 bases to trimming and J lost 4 bases; unmatched junction nucleotides: 11. CDR1 and CDR2 from the germline V gene are MNHEY and SMNVEV (reference sequence). The CDR3 spells CASSFSRRGISYGYTF. CDR3 coding DNA: TGTGCCAGCAGTTTTTCACGCAGGGGGATTTCCTATGGCTACACCTTC.

J is TRBJ2-1 and V is TRBV2, with no clear D. Trimming pared 0 bases from V and 7 bases from J, leaving 4 bases between. Germline V gene data show CDR1 as SNHLY and CDR2 as FYNNEI. The CDR3 runs 12 residues. Here the CDR3 reads CASSEAENEQFF. The CDR3 DNA is TGTGCCAGCAGTGAAGCGGAAAATGAGCAGTTCTTC.

This rearrangement joins TRBV6-6 to TRBJ2-7, with D maybe TRBD1 (6 bases). V gave up 2 bases and J gave up 5 bases, with 16 bases separating them. Germline CDR1 is MNHNY and CDR2 is SVGAGI (reference sequence). This CDR3 is built from 15 residues. CDR3 in amino acids: CASSYNTQGLNEQYF. The CDR3 DNA sequence: TGTGCCAGCAGTTACAATACCCAGGGGCTTAACGAGCAGTACTTC.